This T cell receptor (beta chain) is from a study of T cells expressing NK-cell markers. TCRdb reanalyzed the 5' RACE reads, giving one entry per CDR3 protein sequence and no DNA. The sample's table shows 500,000 to 700,000 distinct CDR3 sequences. This CDR3 spans 15 amino acids. In germline, CDR1 is SQVTM, CDR2 ANQGSEA. Sequencing was performed on blood T cells: a sorted CD56 or NKG2C T cell subset, CD4+ or CD8+ T cells, or bulk PBMC T cells (not recorded which). This clonotype was obtained from a man aged 18 to 35 in good health. This sequence joins TRBV29-1 and TRBJ2-1; TCRdb's D call, TRBD2, is unchecked because there is no DNA. CDR3 region: CSVASGKSSYNEQFF.